The following is a T cell receptor (beta chain) sequence with its context. These data belong to a study of OX40 agonist ivuxolimab in advanced cancers. Germline V gene sequence: CDR1 MDHEN, CDR2 SYDVKM. V shed 1 base, J shed 4 bases, and the junction held 25 bases outside the gene matches. The CDR3 loop spans 22 amino acids. Repertoires were generated with immunoSEQ multiplex PCR, while TCRdb's copy carries only in-frame clones and drops some. The sample yields 91,000 or so clones, 94% seen once. The receptor was derived from an adult with an advanced solid tumor such as melanoma, head and neck, liver or kidney cancer. The V call is TRBV28, the J call TRBJ2-1; 7 bases are shared with TRBD2. The sequencing here drew on CD4+ or CD8+ T cells sorted from blood, taken in a trial of the OX40 agonist ivuxolimab. The CDR3 coding sequence is TGTGCCAGCAGTTTATTACTCGGGTCGCTTGGATGGGCGGGAGATGGGTACAATGAGCAGTTCTTC. Encoded protein: CASSLLLGSLGWAGDGYNEQFF.